This is a list of T cell receptor beta chains from one sample in a study of PD-1 and CTLA-4 blockade in melanoma. Data came from immunoSEQ multiplex PCR; TCRdb stores just in-frame clones and leaves some out. The sample carries about 15,000 clones, approximately 70% recorded once. The sample here was CD8+ T cells from peripheral blood, taken from a patient given anti-PD-1 treatment. The receptors were sampled from a human donor with melanoma. Both conserved end residues are part of each CDR3. The D gene is left open where the match is weak. Only part of the rows carry a size: once, few, many, or a class if the clone is expanded.

clone size	J gene	V gene	D gene	CDR3 protein	CDR3 DNA
few	TRBJ1-2	TRBV28	-	CASSLAYGYTF	TGTGCCAGCAGTTTAGCCTATGGCTACACCTTC
-	TRBJ2-7	TRBV2	-	CASPRGRGHPYEQYF	TGTGCCTCCCCCCGAGGGAGGGGGCATCCTTACGAGCAGTACTTC
few	TRBJ1-1	TRBV4-1	-	CASSQNRGNTEAFF	TGCGCCAGCAGCCAAAACCGGGGGAACACTGAAGCTTTCTTT
-	TRBJ1-5	TRBV21-1	-	CASSPGQGGLPSNQPQHF	TGTGCCAGCAGTCCGGGACAGGGGGGCCTTCCAAGCAATCAGCCCCAGCATTTT
once	TRBJ1-3	TRBV3-1/TRBV3-2	-	CASSHTGYSLRNTIYF	TGTGCCAGCAGCCATACAGGGTACTCTCTTAGAAACACCATATATTTT
medium-sized	TRBJ1-1	TRBV6-2/TRBV6-3	-	CASSSIGYRKREAFF	TGTGCCAGCAGCTCCATTGGGTACAGAAAACGTGAAGCTTTCTTT
few	TRBJ1-4	TRBV6-5	-	CASSYEGGEKLFF	TGTGCCAGCAGTTACGAGGGTGGGGAAAAACTGTTTTTT
-	TRBJ1-2	TRBV4-2	-	CASSPRAYSLDGYTF	TGTGCCAGCAGCCCCAGGGCCTATTCCCTGGATGGCTACACCTTC
-	TRBJ2-7	TRBV2	-	CASSEGTPVFYEQYF	TGTGCCAGCAGTGAAGGGACGCCGGTTTTCTACGAGCAGTACTTC
few	TRBJ2-7	TRBV27	TRBD2	CASSLLAGSSYEQYF	TGTGCCAGCAGTTTACTAGCGGGTAGCTCCTACGAGCAGTACTTC
-	TRBJ2-7	TRBV6-6	-	CASTPPGTYEQYF	TGTGCCAGCACCCCCCCAGGGACCTACGAGCAGTACTTC
-	TRBJ2-2	TRBV9	TRBD2	CASIKGASGNTGELFF	TGTGCCAGCATCAAAGGGGCTAGCGGGAACACCGGGGAGCTGTTTTTT
-	TRBJ1-2	TRBV6-2/TRBV6-3	-	CASSYSRCIKTYGYTF	TGTGCCAGCAGTTATAGCCGCTGCATCAAGACCTATGGCTACACCTTC
-	TRBJ2-1	TRBV5-5	-	CASSLGSNEQFF	TGTGCCAGCAGCCTAGGATCCAATGAGCAGTTCTTC
few	TRBJ2-7	TRBV7-9	-	CASSLGLSTYEQYF	TGTGCCAGCAGCTTAGGACTGTCGACCTACGAGCAGTACTTC
-	TRBJ1-1	TRBV5-4	-	CASSFTGATEAFF	TGTGCCAGCAGCTTCACGGGGGCCACTGAAGCTTTCTTT
-	TRBJ2-1	TRBV27	TRBD1	CASSHGQVTEQFF	TGTGCCAGCAGTCACGGACAGGTGACTGAGCAGTTCTTC
-	TRBJ2-3	TRBV6-6	-	CASSYRGGSTDTQYF	TGTGCCAGCAGTTACAGGGGGGGTAGCACAGATACGCAGTATTTT
few	TRBJ2-5	TRBV11-2	-	CASSLEDSGPRETQYF	TGTGCCAGCAGCTTAGAGGACTCGGGGCCGAGGGAGACCCAGTACTTC
-	TRBJ2-3	TRBV29-1	TRBD2	CSVEDWTSGTATDTQYF	TGCAGCGTTGAAGATTGGACTAGCGGGACCGCCACAGATACGCAGTATTTT
few	TRBJ1-5	TRBV4-1	-	CASSQARQGNQPQHF	TGCGCCAGCAGCCAGGCTCGACAAGGCAATCAGCCCCAGCATTTT
-	TRBJ1-1	TRBV6-1	-	CASSERLEAFF	TGTGCCAGCAGTGAAAGGCTTGAAGCTTTCTTT
once	TRBJ2-2	TRBV19	-	CASSISSGELFF	TGTGCCAGTAGTATATCCTCCGGGGAGCTGTTTTTT
-	TRBJ1-1	TRBV19	TRBD1	CASSMQGASEAFF	TGTGCCAGTAGTATGCAGGGGGCCTCTGAAGCTTTCTTT
few	TRBJ2-2	TRBV5-6	-	CASSFPSGGELFF	TGTGCCAGCAGCTTTCCTTCTGGCGGGGAGCTGTTTTTT